A selection of T cell receptor beta chains follows, all from one sample in a study of CD8 T cells in Susac syndrome. Each CDR3 protein is one row after TCRdb ran MiXCR on the immunoSEQ multiplex PCR reads. The table lists about 200,000 distinct CDR3 sequences, nearly 95% of them singletons. Sequenced sample: CD4+ T cells from PBMCs. The receptors were sampled from a human donor with multiple sclerosis. Both conserved end residues are part of each CDR3. A D gene is named only where the DNA matches it firmly. The size field is filled for only some rows; it gives once, few, many or a size class.

CDR3nt	CDR3aa	d_gene	abundance	j_gene	v_gene
TGCAGTGGACAGCGCTACATCGGGTCCTACAATGAGCAGTTCTTC	CSGQRYIGSYNEQFF	-	-	TRBJ2-1	TRBV20-1
TGTGCCAGCAGCGTAGCTAGCCACACCGAGCAGTACTTC	CASSVASHTEQYF	-	-	TRBJ2-7	TRBV9
TGTGCCAGCAGCTCGACAGGCTTCCACGAGCAGTACTTC	CASSSTGFHEQYF	-	-	TRBJ2-7	TRBV7-9
TGTGCCAGCAGAACTTTAGGGGAGCAGTTCTTC	CASRTLGEQFF	-	-	TRBJ2-1	TRBV12-3/TRBV12-4
TGCGCCAGCAGCTATCAGGGCAACGCTGAAGCTTTCTTT	CASSYQGNAEAFF	-	once	TRBJ1-1	TRBV5-1
TGCGCCAGCAGCCCCGGGCCTTATGCCACAGATACGCAGTATTTT	CASSPGPYATDTQYF	-	-	TRBJ2-3	TRBV4-1
TGTGCCAGCAGCCAAGCGACAAGGTGGGAGGAGGGTAATGAGCAGTTCTTC	CASSQATRWEEGNEQFF	-	-	TRBJ2-1	TRBV3-1
TGTGCCACCAGTGAACTAGCGGGAGTTGACTCCTACAATGAGCAGTTCTTC	CATSELAGVDSYNEQFF	TRBD2	-	TRBJ2-1	TRBV24-1
TGTGCCAGCAGCCCGGGCAGGGGTAATAATTCACCCCTCCACTTT	CASSPGRGNNSPLHF	-	-	TRBJ1-6	TRBV4-2
TGTGCCAGCAGCTTGGGACAGATTGCGAACACCGGGGAGCTGTTTTTT	CASSLGQIANTGELFF	-	-	TRBJ2-2	TRBV5-4
TGTGCCAGCAGGCTGGGGGGGGCCACACCTCCCCTCCACTTT	CASRLGGATPPLHF	-	once	TRBJ1-6	TRBV28
TGTGCCAGCAGCCCCACACGGGGGAACTATGGCTACACCTTC	CASSPTRGNYGYTF	-	-	TRBJ1-2	TRBV6-5
TGCAGTGCTAGGAGGACAGGGCCTGAAAAACTGTTTTTT	CSARRTGPEKLFF	TRBD1	-	TRBJ1-4	TRBV20-1
TGTGCCACCAGTGATAGCGGACAGGGTCTCTCTGGGGCCAACGTCCTGACTTTC	CATSDSGQGLSGANVLTF	TRBD1	-	TRBJ2-6	TRBV24-1
TGTGCCAGCAGCTTAGCAGGGGCAGATACGCAGTATTTT	CASSLAGADTQYF	-	-	TRBJ2-3	TRBV11-2
TGCAGCGACCGAGAACAGGGGGGGAACACTGAAGCTTTCTTT	CSDREQGGNTEAFF	TRBD1	-	TRBJ1-1	TRBV29-1
TGTGCCAGCAGCCAAGATCGAGGTAGGGATTACTACGAGCAGTACTTC	CASSQDRGRDYYEQYF	-	-	TRBJ2-7	TRBV4-2
TGCGCCAGCAGCCAAGAGGCGGATACGCAGTATTTT	CASSQEADTQYF	-	few	TRBJ2-3	TRBV5-1
TGCGCCAGCAGCTTGGAACAGCGCCATGAAAAACTGTTTTTT	CASSLEQRHEKLFF	-	once	TRBJ1-4	TRBV5-1
TGTGCCTGGAGTGTACGGGTTGCCAGCTCTGGAAACACCATATATTTT	CAWSVRVASSGNTIYF	-	-	TRBJ1-3	TRBV30
TGTGCCAGCTCACCAGCCGACAGGCCTAAAGCTTTCTTT	CASSPADRPKAFF	-	-	TRBJ1-1	TRBV18
TGTGCCAGCAGCCTCGGGACAGTACCCTACGAGCAGTACTTC	CASSLGTVPYEQYF	TRBD1	-	TRBJ2-7	TRBV5-8
TGTGCCAGCAGCCAGGACAGGGGGAACACTGAAGCTTTCTTT	CASSQDRGNTEAFF	TRBD1	-	TRBJ1-1	TRBV3-1
TGTGCCAGCAGTCGAATGAGACAGGCGAACACTGAAGCTTTCTTT	CASSRMRQANTEAFF	-	-	TRBJ1-1	TRBV14
TGCAGTGCTATCAGGGAGTCAACGCAGTATTTT	CSAIRESTQYF	-	-	TRBJ2-3	TRBV20-1
TGTGCCAGCTTCCGGGACAGGGCGAACGAGCAGTACTTC	CASFRDRANEQYF	TRBD1	-	TRBJ2-7	TRBV2
TGCAGTGCTAGAGATCGTGGAGAGACCCAGTACTTC	CSARDRGETQYF	-	-	TRBJ2-5	TRBV20-1
TGCAGTGCTAGATCGGGGCGGACCGATTCACCCCTCCACTTT	CSARSGRTDSPLHF	-	-	TRBJ1-6	TRBV20-1
TGCAGCGTAACCCGGCAGGGGAAAAATGAAAAACTGTTTTTT	CSVTRQGKNEKLFF	-	once	TRBJ1-4	TRBV29-1
TGTGCCAGCAGTATTGCAGGGGCTTACGAGCAGTACTTC	CASSIAGAYEQYF	-	-	TRBJ2-7	TRBV6-1
TGTGCCAGCAGCCCAAGGCCCTCCGAGCAGTACTTC	CASSPRPSEQYF	-	-	TRBJ2-7	TRBV5-6
TGCAGTGCCGCAGGGAGCTCCTACGAGCAGTACTTC	CSAAGSSYEQYF	-	once	TRBJ2-7	TRBV20-1
TGCAGCGTTGAAGAGAGGTCCGACACTGAAGCTTTCTTT	CSVEERSDTEAFF	-	-	TRBJ1-1	TRBV29-1
TGCAGCGTCCTACAGGGGGCTTACGGCTACACCTTC	CSVLQGAYGYTF	TRBD1	-	TRBJ1-2	TRBV29-1
TGCGGTTCGAGGCTAGCGGGGGCCCTAAACACCGGGGAGCTGTTTTTT	CGSRLAGALNTGELFF	TRBD2	-	TRBJ2-2	TRBV20-1
TGTGCCAGTAGTGTCACAGGGTCTACCTACAATGAGCAGTTCTTC	CASSVTGSTYNEQFF	-	-	TRBJ2-1	TRBV19
TGTGCCACCGAAACTTTAGGGCGCTGGCAGTACTTC	CATETLGRWQYF	-	-	TRBJ2-7	TRBV30
TGCAGTGTTGGGGGGGGGCAGACAGATACGCAGTATTTT	CSVGGGQTDTQYF	-	-	TRBJ2-3	TRBV20-1
TGTGCCAGCAGCTTAAACCCAGTCTCTTCCTACGAGCAGTACTTC	CASSLNPVSSYEQYF	-	-	TRBJ2-7	TRBV7-3
TGTGCCAGCAGCCAAGACAGGTCATCCCTTACACATACGCAGTATTTT	CASSQDRSSLTHTQYF	-	-	TRBJ2-3	TRBV7-9
TGTGCCAGCAGCTTCTCCACCTCAACAGGGAACACTGAAGCTTTCTTT	CASSFSTSTGNTEAFF	-	-	TRBJ1-1	TRBV7-9
TGTGCCAGCAGTTGGTCAGGGGTCGGCAATCAGCCCCAGCATTTT	CASSWSGVGNQPQHF	-	-	TRBJ1-5	TRBV27
TGCGCCAGCAGCCCGTCCCTACGGAATGGCCAAGAGACCCAGTACTTC	CASSPSLRNGQETQYF	-	-	TRBJ2-5	TRBV5-1
TGTGCCAGCTCCGCCCTAACTGGTTCCGATGAGCAGTTCTTC	CASSALTGSDEQFF	-	-	TRBJ2-1	TRBV11-2
TGTGCCAGCAGACCATCCGTAGCGGGGGGTCAAGAGACCCAGTACTTC	CASRPSVAGGQETQYF	TRBD2	-	TRBJ2-5	TRBV6-1
TGCGCCAGCAGCTCAGGACTAGTCTACAATGAGCAGTTCTTC	CASSSGLVYNEQFF	TRBD2	once	TRBJ2-1	TRBV5-1
TGCGCCAGCACCGTTCAAAGCGTAGCGGCGAATACGCAGTATTTT	CASTVQSVAANTQYF	-	once	TRBJ2-3	TRBV4-1
TGTGCCAGCAGTTTTGGAGTGAATGAGCAGTTCTTC	CASSFGVNEQFF	-	-	TRBJ2-1	TRBV28
TGTGCCAGCAGTGTGGGAGACAGGGGATTATCCGGGGAGCTGTTTTTT	CASSVGDRGLSGELFF	TRBD1	-	TRBJ2-2	TRBV2
TGTGCCATCAGTGACAGGGGGCAGCGGAAGACCCAGTACTTC	CAISDRGQRKTQYF	TRBD1	-	TRBJ2-5	TRBV10-3
TGTGCCAGCAGCCATGGGAACTACGAGCAGTACTTC	CASSHGNYEQYF	-	-	TRBJ2-7	TRBV3-1
TGTGCCAGCAGTTCGGGACAGGTGGGCCAGCCCCAGCATTTT	CASSSGQVGQPQHF	TRBD1	-	TRBJ1-5	TRBV27
TGTGCCAGCAGCAATACTAGAGAGGGTGAGCAGTTCTTC	CASSNTREGEQFF	-	-	TRBJ2-1	TRBV11-3
TGCAGTGCTAGGGTCAGGGATAGCAATCAGCCCCAGCATTTT	CSARVRDSNQPQHF	-	few	TRBJ1-5	TRBV20-1
TGTGCCAGCAGCCCTTGGGAGAACACTGAAGCTTTCTTT	CASSPWENTEAFF	-	-	TRBJ1-1	TRBV12-3/TRBV12-4
TGCGCCAGCAGCCGGCCGACAGGGACAGGAAACACCATATATTTT	CASSRPTGTGNTIYF	TRBD1	-	TRBJ1-3	TRBV4-1
TGTGCCAGCAGCTCTCAACCGGGACGCCACTCTGGGGCCAACGTCCTGACTTTC	CASSSQPGRHSGANVLTF	-	-	TRBJ2-6	TRBV11-2
TGCAGCGTTGAAGTGACAGGGAGTCCCTACGAGCAGTACTTC	CSVEVTGSPYEQYF	TRBD1	-	TRBJ2-7	TRBV29-1
TGCAGCGTTGAAGAAGGCGGCGGCCAGCCCCAGCATTTT	CSVEEGGGQPQHF	-	-	TRBJ1-5	TRBV29-1